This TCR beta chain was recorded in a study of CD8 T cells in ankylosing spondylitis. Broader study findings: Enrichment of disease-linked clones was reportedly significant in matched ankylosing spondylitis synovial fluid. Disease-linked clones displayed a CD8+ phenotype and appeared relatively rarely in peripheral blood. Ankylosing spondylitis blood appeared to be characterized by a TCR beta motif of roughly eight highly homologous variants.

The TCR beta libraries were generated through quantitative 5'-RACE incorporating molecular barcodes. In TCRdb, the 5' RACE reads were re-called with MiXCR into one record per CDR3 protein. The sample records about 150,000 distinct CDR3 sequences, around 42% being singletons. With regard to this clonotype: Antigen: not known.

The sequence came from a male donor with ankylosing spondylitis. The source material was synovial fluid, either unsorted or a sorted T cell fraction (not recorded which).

Written as DNA, the CDR3 is TGTGCCAGCGCCCCCCCGGGACAGGGGATGAAATCACCCCTCCACTTT. Protein product: CASAPPGQGMKSPLHF. The genes are TRBV7-9 and TRBJ1-6; 10 bases agree with TRBD1. J was trimmed by 10 bases and V by 8 bases; bases with no gene match: 14. The CDR3 is 16 residues long. Per the germline V gene, CDR1 is SEHNR and CDR2 is FQNEAQ (reference sequence).